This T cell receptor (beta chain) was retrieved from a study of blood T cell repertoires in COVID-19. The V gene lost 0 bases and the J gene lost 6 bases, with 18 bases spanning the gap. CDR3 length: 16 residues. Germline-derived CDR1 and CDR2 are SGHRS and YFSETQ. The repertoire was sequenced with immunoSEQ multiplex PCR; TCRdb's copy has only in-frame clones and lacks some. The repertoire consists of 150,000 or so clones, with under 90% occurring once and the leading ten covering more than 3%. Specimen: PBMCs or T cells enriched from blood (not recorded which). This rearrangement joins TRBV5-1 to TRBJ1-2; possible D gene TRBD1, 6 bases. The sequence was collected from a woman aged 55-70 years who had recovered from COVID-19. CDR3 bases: TGCGCCAGCAGCTTGGATACGACAGGCGGTCGGGATGGCTACACCTTC. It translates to CASSLDTTGGRDGYTF.